This is a list of T cell receptor beta chains from one sample in a study of cytomegalovirus exposure and HLA in healthy donors. This table comes from immunoSEQ multiplex PCR, and its TCRdb copy is limited to in-frame clones, with some not included. The sample has some 190,000 clones; 77% are singletons. Sequencing was performed on PBMCs. Every receptor here comes from a man aged 18 to 29 in good health and CMV-seronegative. Both conserved end residues are part of each CDR3. The order of the fields is D gene, V gene, J gene, CDR3 length, clone size, CDR3 protein, CDR3 DNA. D genes are given only for firm matches. Expanded clones get a size class; other rows say once, few or many, or leave the size out.

.	TRBV7-3	TRBJ2-3	13	.	CASSPQGTDTQYF	TGTGCCAGCAGCCCGCAGGGAACAGATACGCAGTATTTT
TRBD1	TRBV30	TRBJ2-7	13	.	CAWVDRGTYEQYF	TGTGCCTGGGTAGACAGGGGCACCTACGAGCAGTACTTC
TRBD2	TRBV4-3	TRBJ2-5	18	.	CASSQDRGLAGAGETQYF	TGCGCCAGCAGCCAAGATCGGGGACTAGCGGGGGCGGGGGAGACCCAGTACTTC
.	TRBV11-2	TRBJ2-7	16	.	CASSLGLGSLSYEQYF	TGTGCCAGCAGCTTAGGATTGGGCTCCCTCTCCTACGAGCAGTACTTC
.	TRBV30	TRBJ1-3	14	.	CAWSVGGSGNTIYF	TGTGCCTGGAGTGTAGGGGGCTCTGGAAACACCATATATTTT
TRBD1	TRBV18	TRBJ2-2	14	.	CASSGDRATGELFF	TGTGCCAGCTCAGGGGACAGGGCCACCGGGGAGCTGTTTTTT
TRBD2	TRBV15	TRBJ2-7	14	once	CATSRGGGSYEQYF	TGTGCCACCAGCAGAGGAGGCGGGAGCTACGAGCAGTACTTC
TRBD2	TRBV7-3	TRBJ2-3	16	.	CASSSGLAGDTDTQYF	TGTGCCAGCAGCTCGGGACTAGCGGGGGACACAGATACGCAGTATTTT
TRBD2	TRBV7-9	TRBJ2-3	17	.	CASSFISGRAETDTQYF	TGTGCCAGCAGCTTTATTAGCGGGAGGGCGGAGACAGATACGCAGTATTTT
.	TRBV10-3	TRBJ2-7	13	few	CAITRDRSYEQYF	TGTGCCATCACCCGTGACAGGTCCTACGAGCAGTACTTC
TRBD2	TRBV27	TRBJ2-7	15	once	CASHPRGLAYHEQYF	TGTGCCAGCCATCCACGAGGACTAGCATACCACGAGCAGTACTTC
.	TRBV29-1	TRBJ1-5	11	.	CSVVTNQPQHF	TGCAGCGTTGTAACTAATCAGCCCCAGCATTTT
TRBD1	TRBV7-3	TRBJ2-5	15	few	CASSLGTVPQETQYF	TGTGCCAGCAGCTTGGGGACAGTCCCCCAAGAGACCCAGTACTTC
.	TRBV7-7	TRBJ1-1	13	few	CASSPYWEGEAFF	TGTGCTAGCAGCCCTTACTGGGAGGGGGAAGCTTTCTTT
.	TRBV10-1	TRBJ2-7	17	.	CASSGGERERKHYEQYF	TGCGCCAGCAGTGGGGGGGAGAGGGAGCGCAAACACTACGAGCAGTACTTC
TRBD2	TRBV9	TRBJ2-1	17	.	CASSVSPSSGGSHEQFF	TGTGCCAGCAGCGTCTCCCCTTCCTCGGGAGGGTCACATGAGCAGTTCTTC
.	TRBV29-1	TRBJ2-4	13	few	CSVGSGKKNIQYF	TGCAGCGTTGGTTCCGGGAAAAAAAACATTCAGTACTTC
.	TRBV7-2	TRBJ1-2	15	.	CASRGQPGISYGYTF	TGTGCCAGCAGAGGACAGCCTGGAATTAGCTATGGCTACACCTTC
TRBD1	TRBV10-3	TRBJ1-1	15	once	CAISEWGTGNTEAFF	TGTGCCATCAGTGAGTGGGGGACAGGGAACACTGAAGCTTTCTTT
.	TRBV5-1	TRBJ1-1	14	.	CASSFGTGNTEAFF	TGCGCCAGCAGCTTTGGGACTGGGAACACTGAAGCTTTCTTT
.	TRBV27	TRBJ2-3	12	.	CATGRVSDTQYF	TGTGCCACCGGCAGGGTGTCAGATACGCAGTATTTT
TRBD1	TRBV19	TRBJ1-1	15	.	CASSIAQGAYTEAFF	TGTGCCAGTAGTATTGCGCAGGGGGCGTACACTGAAGCTTTCTTT
.	TRBV11-2	TRBJ2-1	16	.	CASSLLWGEGEDEQFF	TGTGCCAGCAGCTTACTTTGGGGGGAGGGGGAGGATGAGCAGTTCTTC
TRBD1	TRBV6-1	TRBJ2-2	15	.	CASRRTGGGTGELFF	TGTGCCAGCAGGCGGACAGGGGGTGGGACCGGGGAGCTGTTTTTT
TRBD2	TRBV18	TRBJ2-5	15	.	CASSALAGYQETQYF	TGTGCCAGCTCAGCACTAGCGGGGTACCAAGAGACCCAGTACTTC
.	TRBV19	TRBJ2-3	15	.	CASSILSQSTDTQYF	TGTGCCAGTAGTATCCTTTCTCAGAGCACAGATACGCAGTATTTT
TRBD1	TRBV7-6	TRBJ1-2	18	.	CASSLPALSGTAFYGYTF	TGTGCCAGCAGCTTACCGGCGTTATCCGGGACAGCTTTCTATGGCTACACCTTC
.	TRBV7-9	TRBJ1-1	14	.	CASSGPGHSEEAFF	TGTGCCAGCAGCGGCCCCGGACACTCGGAAGAAGCTTTCTTT
.	TRBV7-9	TRBJ1-1	16	.	CASREGGAQMNTEAFF	TGTGCCAGCAGGGAGGGGGGGGCTCAAATGAACACTGAAGCTTTCTTT
.	TRBV27	TRBJ2-3	14	few	CASSSFPSTDTQYF	TGTGCCAGCAGTTCCTTCCCCAGCACAGATACGCAGTATTTT
.	TRBV5-1	TRBJ2-7	15	.	CASSELNTGYGEQYF	TGCGCCAGCAGCGAACTCAATACAGGGTACGGCGAGCAGTACTTC
TRBD1	TRBV6-1	TRBJ2-7	13	.	CASRDRGTYEQYF	TGTGCCAGCAGGGACAGGGGAACCTACGAGCAGTACTTC
.	TRBV6-5	TRBJ2-7	14	.	CASSETGSTYEQYF	TGTGCCAGCAGTGAAACGGGATCCACCTACGAGCAGTACTTC
.	TRBV7-9	TRBJ1-1	16	few	CASSRAMTKMNTEAFF	TGTGCCAGCAGCCGCGCGATGACAAAAATGAACACTGAAGCTTTCTTT
TRBD1	TRBV27	TRBJ2-5	16	.	CASSPGWGQAGETQYF	TGTGCCAGCAGCCCCGGTTGGGGACAGGCGGGGGAGACCCAGTACTTC